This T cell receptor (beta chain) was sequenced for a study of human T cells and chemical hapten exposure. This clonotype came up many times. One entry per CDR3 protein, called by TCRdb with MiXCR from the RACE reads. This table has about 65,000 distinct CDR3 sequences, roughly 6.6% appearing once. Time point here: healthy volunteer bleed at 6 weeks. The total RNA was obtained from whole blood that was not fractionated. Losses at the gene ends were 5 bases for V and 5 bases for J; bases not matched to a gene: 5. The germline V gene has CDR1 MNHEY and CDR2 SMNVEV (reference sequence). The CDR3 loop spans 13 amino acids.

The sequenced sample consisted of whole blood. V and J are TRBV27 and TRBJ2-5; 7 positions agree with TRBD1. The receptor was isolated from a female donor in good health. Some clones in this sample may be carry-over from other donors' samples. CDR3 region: CASSPQGRETQYF. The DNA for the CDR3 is TGTGCCAGCAGTCCACAGGGGCGTGAGACCCAGTACTTC.